This TCR beta chain comes out of a study of T cells in Graves' hyperthyroidism and ophthalmopathy. In regard to this clonotype: Its specificity is not known.

Study-wide findings and caveats: It was a median approximately 7.1 months before onset that the model predicted ophthalmopathy.

Amplified TCR beta CDR3 regions derived from RNA transcripts. RT-PCR in the first round (using the HTBI primer set) targeted the TCR CDR3. Each CDR3 protein gets one entry after TCRdb re-called the multiplex PCR reads with MiXCR. The repertoire includes 300,000 to 350,000 distinct CDR3 sequences, approximately 18% of them detected once, and about 49% sits in the top ten. The patients, who ranged from 18 to 65 in age, presented with newly diagnosed hyperthyroidism lasting under 2 months. Clinicians diagnosed patients from clinical symptoms, serum thyroxine and TRAb, thyroid ultrasound and orbital computed tomography. The specimen sequenced was blood. The TCR sequence derives from a woman aged 45-59 years with Graves' hyperthyroidism.

Here the CDR3 DNA reads TGCAGCGTTTCGGGGGGGACAGGGAATGAGCAGTTCTTC. This translates into CSVSGGTGNEQFF. The chain links TRBV29-1 to TRBJ2-1; D is possibly TRBD1 (9 bases). V was clipped by 5 bases and J by 7 bases, with 15 bases between them. The CDR3 runs 13 residues. Germline-derived CDR1 and CDR2 are SQVTM and ANQGSEA.